The clone carrying this T cell receptor beta chain is classed as medium-sized. TCRdb analysed the RT-PCR reads with MiXCR anew, one entry per CDR3 protein. The sample has approximately 1,500 distinct CDR3 sequences, almost 35% seen once; the top ten hold 9.9%. Germline assignment: CDR1 SGHAT and CDR2 FQNNGV. V was cut by 3 bases and J by 4 bases, with 9 bases left in between. This CDR3 comprises 13 residues. The sequence was collected from a female donor with primary Sjogren's syndrome. The specimen was memory CD4+ T cells from salivary gland. J is TRBJ1-1 and V is TRBV11-2; the D gene is possibly TRBD1 (5 bases). CDR3 nucleotide sequence: TGTGCCAGCAGCTTCGACAGACCCACTGAAGCTTTCTTT. As protein: CASSFDRPTEAFF.